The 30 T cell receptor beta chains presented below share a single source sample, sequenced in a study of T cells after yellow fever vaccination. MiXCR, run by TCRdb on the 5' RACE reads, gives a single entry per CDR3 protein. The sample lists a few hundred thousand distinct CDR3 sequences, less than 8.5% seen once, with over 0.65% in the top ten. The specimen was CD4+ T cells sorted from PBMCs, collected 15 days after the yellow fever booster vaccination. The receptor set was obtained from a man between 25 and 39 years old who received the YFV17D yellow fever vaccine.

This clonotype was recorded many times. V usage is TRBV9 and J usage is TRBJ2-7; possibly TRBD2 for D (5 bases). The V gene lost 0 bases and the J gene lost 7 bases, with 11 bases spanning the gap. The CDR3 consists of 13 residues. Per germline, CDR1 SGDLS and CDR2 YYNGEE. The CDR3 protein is CASSVDPEVEQYF. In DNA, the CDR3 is TGTGCCAGCAGCGTAGACCCGGAGGTAGAGCAGTACTTC.

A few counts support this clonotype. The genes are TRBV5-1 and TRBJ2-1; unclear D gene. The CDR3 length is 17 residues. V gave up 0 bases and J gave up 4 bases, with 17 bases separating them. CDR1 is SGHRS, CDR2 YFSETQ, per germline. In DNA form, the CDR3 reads TGCGCCAGCAGCTTGGCTCGCGCGAAGGTAGTGTACAATGAGCAGTTCTTC. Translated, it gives CASSLARAKVVYNEQFF.

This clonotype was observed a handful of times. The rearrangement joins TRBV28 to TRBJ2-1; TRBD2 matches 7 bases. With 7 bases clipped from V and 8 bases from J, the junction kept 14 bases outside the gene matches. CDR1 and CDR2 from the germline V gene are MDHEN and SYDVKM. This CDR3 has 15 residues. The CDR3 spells CASTRVKAGVDEQFF. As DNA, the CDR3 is TGTGCCAGCACCCGCGTGAAGGCGGGAGTGGATGAGCAGTTCTTC.

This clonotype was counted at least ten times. CDR3 nucleotides: TGCAGTGCCAGATCTAGCGTCACTAGCACAGATACGCAGTATTTT. Translated: CSARSSVTSTDTQYF. This chain joins TRBV20-1 and TRBJ2-3; TRBD2 might be the D (6 bases). V dropped 6 bases and J dropped 0 bases, with 16 bases sitting between them. Germline V gives CDR1 DFQATT, CDR2 SNEGSKA (reference sequence). CDR3 size: 15 residues.

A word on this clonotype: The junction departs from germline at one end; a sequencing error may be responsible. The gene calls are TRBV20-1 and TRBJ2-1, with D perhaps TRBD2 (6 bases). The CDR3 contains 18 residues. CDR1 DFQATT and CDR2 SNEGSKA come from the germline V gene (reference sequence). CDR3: CRARNHGRANRGNNEQFF. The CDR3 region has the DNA TGCAGGGCTAGGAACCACGGTAGGGCGAACCGCGGGAACAATGAGCAGTTCTTC.

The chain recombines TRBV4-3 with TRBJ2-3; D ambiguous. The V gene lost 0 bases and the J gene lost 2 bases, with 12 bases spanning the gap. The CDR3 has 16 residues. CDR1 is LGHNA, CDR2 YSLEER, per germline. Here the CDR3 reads CASSQDLGVFTDTQYF. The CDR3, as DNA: TGCGCCAGCAGCCAAGATTTAGGAGTATTCACAGATACGCAGTATTTT.

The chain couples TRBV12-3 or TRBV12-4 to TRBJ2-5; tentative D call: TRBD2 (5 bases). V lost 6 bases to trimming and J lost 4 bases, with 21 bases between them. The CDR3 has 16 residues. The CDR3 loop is CASSPTIGLAGETQYF. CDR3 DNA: TGTGCCAGCAGCCCCACGATTGGGCTAGCCGGAGAGACCCAGTACTTC.

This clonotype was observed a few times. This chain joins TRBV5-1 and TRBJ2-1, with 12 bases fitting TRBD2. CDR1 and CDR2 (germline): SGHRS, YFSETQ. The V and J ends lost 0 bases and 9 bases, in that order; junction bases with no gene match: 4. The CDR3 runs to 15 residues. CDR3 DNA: TGCGCCAGCAGCTTGGAGACTAGCGGGAGTGGTGAGCAGTTCTTC. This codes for CASSLETSGSGEQFF.

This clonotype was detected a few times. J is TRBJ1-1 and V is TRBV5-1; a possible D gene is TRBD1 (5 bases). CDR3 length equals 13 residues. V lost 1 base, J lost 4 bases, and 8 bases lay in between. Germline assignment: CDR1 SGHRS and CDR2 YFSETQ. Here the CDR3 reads CASSLRGFTEAFF. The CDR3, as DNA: TGCGCCAGCAGCTTGCGGGGGTTCACTGAAGCTTTCTTT. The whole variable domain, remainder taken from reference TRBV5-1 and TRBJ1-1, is KAGVTQTPRYLIKTRGQQVTLSCSPISGHRSVSWYQQTPGQGLQFLFEYFSETQRNKGNFPGRFSGRQFSNSRSEMNVSTLELGDSALYLCASSLRGFTEAFFGQGTRLTVV.

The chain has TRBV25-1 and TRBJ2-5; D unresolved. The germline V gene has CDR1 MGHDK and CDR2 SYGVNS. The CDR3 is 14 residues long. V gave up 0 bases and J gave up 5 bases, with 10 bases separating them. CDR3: CASSEYPHFETQYF. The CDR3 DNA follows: TGTGCCAGCAGTGAATACCCTCATTTTGAGACCCAGTACTTC.

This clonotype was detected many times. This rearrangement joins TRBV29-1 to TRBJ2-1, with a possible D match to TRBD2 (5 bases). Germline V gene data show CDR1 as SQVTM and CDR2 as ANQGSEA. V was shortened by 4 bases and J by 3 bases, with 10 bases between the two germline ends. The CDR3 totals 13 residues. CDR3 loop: CSVGWEFYNEQFF. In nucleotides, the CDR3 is TGCAGCGTTGGTTGGGAGTTCTACAATGAGCAGTTCTTC.

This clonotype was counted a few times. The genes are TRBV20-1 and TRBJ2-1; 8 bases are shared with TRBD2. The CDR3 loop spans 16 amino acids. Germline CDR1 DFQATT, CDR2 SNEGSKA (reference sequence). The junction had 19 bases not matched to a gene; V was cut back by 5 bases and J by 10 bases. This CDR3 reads CSAPWLVGRAAREQFF. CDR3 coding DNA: TGCAGTGCTCCTTGGCTAGTCGGGAGGGCCGCGAGGGAGCAGTTCTTC.

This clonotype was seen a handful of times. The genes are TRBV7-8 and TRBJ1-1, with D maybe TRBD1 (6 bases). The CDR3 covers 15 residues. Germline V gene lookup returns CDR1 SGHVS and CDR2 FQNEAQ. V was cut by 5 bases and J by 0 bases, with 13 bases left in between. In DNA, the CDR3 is TGTGCCAGCAGCAAAAACGGACAGCTGAACACTGAAGCTTTCTTT. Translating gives CASSKNGQLNTEAFF.

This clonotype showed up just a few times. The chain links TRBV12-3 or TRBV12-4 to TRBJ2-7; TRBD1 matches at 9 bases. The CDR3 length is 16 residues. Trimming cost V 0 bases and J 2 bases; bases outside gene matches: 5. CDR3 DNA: TGTGCCAGCAGTTTAGCGGGGACAGGGTCCCCCTACGAGCAGTACTTC. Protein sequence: CASSLAGTGSPYEQYF.

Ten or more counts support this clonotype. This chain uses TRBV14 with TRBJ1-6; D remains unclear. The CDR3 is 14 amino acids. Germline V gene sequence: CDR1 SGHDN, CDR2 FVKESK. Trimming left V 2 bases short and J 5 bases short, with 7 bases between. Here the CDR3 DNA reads TGTGCCAGCAGCCAATCAGGAAATAATTCACCCCTCCACTTT. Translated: CASSQSGNNSPLHF.

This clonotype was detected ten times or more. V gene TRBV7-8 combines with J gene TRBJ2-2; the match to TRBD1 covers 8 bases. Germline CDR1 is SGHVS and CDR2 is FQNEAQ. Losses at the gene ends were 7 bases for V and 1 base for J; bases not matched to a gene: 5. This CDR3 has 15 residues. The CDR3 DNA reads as TGTGCCAGCACGATGACAGGGGTGAACACCGGGGAGCTGTTTTTT. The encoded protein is CASTMTGVNTGELFF.

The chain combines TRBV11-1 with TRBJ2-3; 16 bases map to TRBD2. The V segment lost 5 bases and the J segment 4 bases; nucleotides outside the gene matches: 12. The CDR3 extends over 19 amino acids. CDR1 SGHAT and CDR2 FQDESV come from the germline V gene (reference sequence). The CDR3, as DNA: TGTGCCAGCAGCCTGGGACTAGCGGGAGGGCCTGGGGTTTCAGATACGCAGTATTTT. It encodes CASSLGLAGGPGVSDTQYF.

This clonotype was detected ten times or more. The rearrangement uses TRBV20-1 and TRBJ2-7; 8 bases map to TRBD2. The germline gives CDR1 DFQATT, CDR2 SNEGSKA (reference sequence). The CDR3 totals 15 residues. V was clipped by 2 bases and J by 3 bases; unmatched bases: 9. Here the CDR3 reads CSARPGTSYFYEQYF. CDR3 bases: TGCAGTGCTAGACCCGGGACTAGTTATTTCTACGAGCAGTACTTC.

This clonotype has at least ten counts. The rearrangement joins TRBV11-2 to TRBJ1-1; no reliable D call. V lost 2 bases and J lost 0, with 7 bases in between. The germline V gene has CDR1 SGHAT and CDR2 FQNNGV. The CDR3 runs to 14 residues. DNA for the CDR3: TGTGCCAGCAGCTTACAGTATATGAACACTGAAGCTTTCTTT. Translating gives CASSLQYMNTEAFF.

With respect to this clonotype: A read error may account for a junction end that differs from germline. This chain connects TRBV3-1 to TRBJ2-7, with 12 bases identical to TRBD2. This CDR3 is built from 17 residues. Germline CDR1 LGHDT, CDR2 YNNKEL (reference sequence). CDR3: CATSQAGLAGTPYEQYF. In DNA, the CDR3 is TGTGCCACCAGCCAAGCAGGACTAGCGGGGACCCCCTACGAGCAGTACTTC.

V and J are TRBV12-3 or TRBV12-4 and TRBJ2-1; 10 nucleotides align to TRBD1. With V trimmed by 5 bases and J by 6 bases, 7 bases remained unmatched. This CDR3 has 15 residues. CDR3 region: CASSGMGQGINEQFF. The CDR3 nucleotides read TGTGCCAGCAGTGGGATGGGACAGGGGATCAATGAGCAGTTCTTC.

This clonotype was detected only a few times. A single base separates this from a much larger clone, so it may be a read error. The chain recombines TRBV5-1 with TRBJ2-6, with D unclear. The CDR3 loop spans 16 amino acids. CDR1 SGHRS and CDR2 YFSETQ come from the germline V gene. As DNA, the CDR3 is TGCGCCAGCAGCCTGACTCCAAGCTCTGCGGCCAACGTCCTGACTTTC. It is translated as CASSLTPSSAANVLTF.

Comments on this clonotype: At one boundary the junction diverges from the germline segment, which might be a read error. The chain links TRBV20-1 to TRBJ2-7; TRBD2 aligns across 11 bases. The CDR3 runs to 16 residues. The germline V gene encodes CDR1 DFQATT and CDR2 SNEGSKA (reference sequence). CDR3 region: CCARDLSGLAGLEQYF. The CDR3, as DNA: TGCTGTGCTAGAGATCTCAGCGGACTAGCGGGCCTGGAGCAGTACTTC.

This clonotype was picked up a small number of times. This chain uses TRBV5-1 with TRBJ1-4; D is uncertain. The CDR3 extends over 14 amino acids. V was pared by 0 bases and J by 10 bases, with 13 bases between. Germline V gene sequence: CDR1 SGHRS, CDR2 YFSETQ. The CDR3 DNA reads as TGCGCCAGCAGCTTGGGAGGAAACGACGTAAAACTGTTTTTT. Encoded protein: CASSLGGNDVKLFF.

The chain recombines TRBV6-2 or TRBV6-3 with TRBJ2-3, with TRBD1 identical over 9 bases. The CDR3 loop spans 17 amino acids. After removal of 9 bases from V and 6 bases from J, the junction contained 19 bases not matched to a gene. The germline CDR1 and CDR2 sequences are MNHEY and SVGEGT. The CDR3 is CASLPGQGRFILDTQYF. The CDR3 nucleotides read TGTGCCAGTTTACCGGGACAGGGACGATTTATTCTGGATACGCAGTATTTT.

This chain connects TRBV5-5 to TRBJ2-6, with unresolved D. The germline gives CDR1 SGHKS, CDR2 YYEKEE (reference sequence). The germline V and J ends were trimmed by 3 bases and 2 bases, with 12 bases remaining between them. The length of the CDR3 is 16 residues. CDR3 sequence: CASSSLSTAGANVLTF. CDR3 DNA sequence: TGTGCCAGCAGCTCCCTGTCTACGGCTGGGGCCAACGTCCTGACTTTC.

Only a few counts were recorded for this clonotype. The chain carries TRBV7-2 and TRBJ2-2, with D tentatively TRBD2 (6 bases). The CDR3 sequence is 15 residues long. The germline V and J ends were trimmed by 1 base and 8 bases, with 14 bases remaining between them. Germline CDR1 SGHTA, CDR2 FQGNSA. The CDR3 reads CASSLVSAGSGELFF. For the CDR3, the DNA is TGTGCCAGCAGCTTAGTATCGGCGGGATCGGGGGAGCTGTTTTTT.

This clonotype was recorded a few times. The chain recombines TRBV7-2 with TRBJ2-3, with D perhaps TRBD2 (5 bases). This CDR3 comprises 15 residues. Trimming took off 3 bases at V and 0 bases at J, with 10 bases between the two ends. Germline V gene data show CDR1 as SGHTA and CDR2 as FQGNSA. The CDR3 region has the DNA TGTGCCAGCAGCTTGTACGGGATCAGCACAGATACGCAGTATTTT. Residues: CASSLYGISTDTQYF.

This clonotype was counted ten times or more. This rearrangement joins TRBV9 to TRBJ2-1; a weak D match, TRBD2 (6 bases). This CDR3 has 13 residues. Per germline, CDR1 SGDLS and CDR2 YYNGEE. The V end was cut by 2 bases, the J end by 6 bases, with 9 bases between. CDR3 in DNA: TGTGCCAGCAGCGTCGGAGGGGCCAATGAGCAGTTCTTC. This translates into CASSVGGANEQFF. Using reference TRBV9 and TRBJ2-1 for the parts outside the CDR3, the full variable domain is DSGVTQTPKHLITATGQRVTLRCSPRSGDLSVYWYQQSLDQGLQFLIQYYNGEERAKGNILERFSAQQFPDLHSELNLSSLELGDSALYFCASSVGGANEQFFGPGTRLTVL.

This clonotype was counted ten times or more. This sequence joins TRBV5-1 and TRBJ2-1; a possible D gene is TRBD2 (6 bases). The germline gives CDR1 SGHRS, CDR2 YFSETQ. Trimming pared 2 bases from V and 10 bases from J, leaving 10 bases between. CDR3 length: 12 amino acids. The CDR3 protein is CASSFPGDEQFF. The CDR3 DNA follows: TGCGCCAGCAGCTTCCCGGGGGACGAGCAGTTCTTC. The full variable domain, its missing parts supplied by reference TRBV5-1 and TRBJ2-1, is KAGVTQTPRYLIKTRGQQVTLSCSPISGHRSVSWYQQTPGQGLQFLFEYFSETQRNKGNFPGRFSGRQFSNSRSEMNVSTLELGDSALYLCASSFPGDEQFFGPGTRLTVL.